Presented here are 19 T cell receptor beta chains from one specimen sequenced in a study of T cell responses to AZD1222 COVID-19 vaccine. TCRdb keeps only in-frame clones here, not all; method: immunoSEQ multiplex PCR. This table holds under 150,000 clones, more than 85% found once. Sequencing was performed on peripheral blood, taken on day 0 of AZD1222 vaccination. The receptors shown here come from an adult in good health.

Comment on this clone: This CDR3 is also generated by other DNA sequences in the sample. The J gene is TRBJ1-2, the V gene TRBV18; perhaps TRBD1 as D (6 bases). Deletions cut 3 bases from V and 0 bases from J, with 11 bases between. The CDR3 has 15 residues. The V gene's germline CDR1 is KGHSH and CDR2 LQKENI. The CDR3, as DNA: TGTGCCAGCTCACCTCGAGACAGGCCTAACTATGGCTACACCTTC. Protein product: CASSPRDRPNYGYTF.

The DNA for the CDR3 is TGTGCCAGCAGTTACTCCATAGGGTTTACGCAGCCCCAGCATTTT. It is translated as CASSYSIGFTQPQHF. J is TRBJ1-5 and V is TRBV6-2 or TRBV6-3; no definite D call. Trimming pared 0 bases from V and 7 bases from J, leaving 13 bases between. CDR3 size: 15 residues. CDR1 is MNHEY, CDR2 SVGEGT, per germline.

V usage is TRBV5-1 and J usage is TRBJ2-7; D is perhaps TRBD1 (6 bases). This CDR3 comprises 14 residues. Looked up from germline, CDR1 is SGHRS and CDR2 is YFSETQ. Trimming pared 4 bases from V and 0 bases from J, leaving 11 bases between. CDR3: CASSRQVPSYEQYF. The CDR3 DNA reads TGCGCCAGCAGCCGACAGGTCCCCTCCTACGAGCAGTACTTC.

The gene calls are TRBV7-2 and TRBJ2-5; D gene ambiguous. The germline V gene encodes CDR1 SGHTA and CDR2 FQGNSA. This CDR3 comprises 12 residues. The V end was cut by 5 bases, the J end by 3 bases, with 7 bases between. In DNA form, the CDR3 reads TGTGCCAGCAGCCCAAGAGAAGAGACCCAGTACTTC. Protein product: CASSPREETQYF.

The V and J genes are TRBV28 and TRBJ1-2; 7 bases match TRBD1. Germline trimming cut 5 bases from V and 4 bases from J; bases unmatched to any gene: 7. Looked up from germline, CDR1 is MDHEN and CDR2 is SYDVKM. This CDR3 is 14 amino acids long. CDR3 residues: CASSVSGTAYGYTF. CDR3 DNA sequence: TGTGCCAGCAGTGTTAGTGGGACAGCCTATGGCTACACCTTC.

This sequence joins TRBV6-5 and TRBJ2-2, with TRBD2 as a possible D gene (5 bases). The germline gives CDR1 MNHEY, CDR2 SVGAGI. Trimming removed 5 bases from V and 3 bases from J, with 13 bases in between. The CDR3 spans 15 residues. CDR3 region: CASSLSGMDTGELFF. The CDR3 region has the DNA TGTGCCAGCAGTCTAAGCGGAATGGACACCGGGGAGCTGTTTTTT.

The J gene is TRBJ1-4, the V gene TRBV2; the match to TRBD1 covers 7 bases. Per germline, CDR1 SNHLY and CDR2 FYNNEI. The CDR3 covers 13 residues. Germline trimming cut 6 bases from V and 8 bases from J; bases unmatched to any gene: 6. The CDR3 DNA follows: TGTGCCAGCAGGGTAACAGGGGACGAAAAACTGTTTTTT. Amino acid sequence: CASRVTGDEKLFF.

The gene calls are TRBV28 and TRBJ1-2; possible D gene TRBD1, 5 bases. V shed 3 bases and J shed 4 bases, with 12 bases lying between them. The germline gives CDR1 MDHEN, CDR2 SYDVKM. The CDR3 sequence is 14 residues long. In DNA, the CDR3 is TGTGCCAGCAGTTTTGGTCTGGGGGTCTATGGCTACACCTTC. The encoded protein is CASSFGLGVYGYTF.

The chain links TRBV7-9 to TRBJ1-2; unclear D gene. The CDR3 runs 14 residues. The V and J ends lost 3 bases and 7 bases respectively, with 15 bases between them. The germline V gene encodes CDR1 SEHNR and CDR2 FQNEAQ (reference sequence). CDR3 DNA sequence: TGTGCCAGCAGCTTTCCTAGGACTTTAGTTGGCTACACCTTC. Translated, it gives CASSFPRTLVGYTF.

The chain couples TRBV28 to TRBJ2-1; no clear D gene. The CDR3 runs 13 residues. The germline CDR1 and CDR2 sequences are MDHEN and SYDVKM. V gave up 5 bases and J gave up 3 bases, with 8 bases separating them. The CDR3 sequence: CASSPPLYNEQFF. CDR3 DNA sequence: TGTGCCAGCAGTCCGCCCCTCTACAATGAGCAGTTCTTC. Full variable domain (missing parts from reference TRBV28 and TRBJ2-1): DVKVTQSSRYLVKRTGEKVFLECVQDMDHENMFWYRQDPGLGLRLIYFSYDVKMKEKGDIPEGYSVSREKKERFSLILESASTNQTSMYLCASSPPLYNEQFFGPGTRLTVL.

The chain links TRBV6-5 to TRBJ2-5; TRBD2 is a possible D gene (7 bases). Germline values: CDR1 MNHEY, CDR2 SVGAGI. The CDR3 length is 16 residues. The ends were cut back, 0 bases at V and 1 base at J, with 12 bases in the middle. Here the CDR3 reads CASSYSTGGAQETQYF. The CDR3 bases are TGTGCCAGCAGTTACTCTACGGGGGGCGCCCAAGAGACCCAGTACTTC.

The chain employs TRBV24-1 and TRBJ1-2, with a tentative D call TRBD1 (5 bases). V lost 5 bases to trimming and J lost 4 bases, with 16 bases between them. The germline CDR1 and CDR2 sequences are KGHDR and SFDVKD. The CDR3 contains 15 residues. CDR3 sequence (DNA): TGTGCCACCAGTGGGGGGTTGGGAGAACCCTATGGCTACACCTTC. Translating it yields CATSGGLGEPYGYTF.

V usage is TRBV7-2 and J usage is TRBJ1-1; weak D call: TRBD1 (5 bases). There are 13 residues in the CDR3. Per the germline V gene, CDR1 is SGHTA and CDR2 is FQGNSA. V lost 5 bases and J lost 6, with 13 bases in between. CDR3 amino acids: CASSKLLGAEAFF. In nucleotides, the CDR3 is TGTGCCAGCAGCAAATTATTGGGGGCTGAAGCTTTCTTT.

CDR3 sequence (DNA): TGTGCCATCAAGGTCGGCAGACTCTCCTACGAGCAGTACTTC. It is translated as CAIKVGRLSYEQYF. J is TRBJ2-7 and V is TRBV10-3, with D uncertain. The CDR3 is made up of 14 amino acids. Germline V gives CDR1 ENHRY, CDR2 SYGVKD. Trimming left V 7 bases short and J 0 bases short, with 13 bases between.

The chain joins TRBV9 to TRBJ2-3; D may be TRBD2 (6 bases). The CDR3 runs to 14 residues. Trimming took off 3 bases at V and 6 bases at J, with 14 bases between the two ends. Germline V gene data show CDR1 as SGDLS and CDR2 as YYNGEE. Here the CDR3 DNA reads TGTGCCAGCAGCGCCGGGACTCTAGGGGATACGCAGTATTTT. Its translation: CASSAGTLGDTQYF.

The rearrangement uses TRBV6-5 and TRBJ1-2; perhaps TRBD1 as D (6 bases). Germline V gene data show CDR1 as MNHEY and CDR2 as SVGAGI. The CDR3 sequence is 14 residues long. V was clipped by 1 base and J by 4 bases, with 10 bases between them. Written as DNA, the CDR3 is TGTGCCAGCAGTTACTATGGAGGGGGCTATGGCTACACCTTC. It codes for CASSYYGGGYGYTF.

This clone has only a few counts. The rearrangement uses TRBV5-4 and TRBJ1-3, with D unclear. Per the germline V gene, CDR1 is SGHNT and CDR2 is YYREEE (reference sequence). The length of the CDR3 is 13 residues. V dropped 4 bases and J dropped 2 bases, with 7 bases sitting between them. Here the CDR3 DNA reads TGTGCCAGCAGCCCAATTACTGGAAACACCATATATTTT. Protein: CASSPITGNTIYF.

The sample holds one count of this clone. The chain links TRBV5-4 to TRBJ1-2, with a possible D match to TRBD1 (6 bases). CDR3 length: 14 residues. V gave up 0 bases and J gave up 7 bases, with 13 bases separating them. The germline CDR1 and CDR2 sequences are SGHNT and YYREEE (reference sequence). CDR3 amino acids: CASSLDNRASGYTF. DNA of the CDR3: TGTGCCAGCAGCTTGGATAACAGGGCAAGTGGCTACACCTTC.

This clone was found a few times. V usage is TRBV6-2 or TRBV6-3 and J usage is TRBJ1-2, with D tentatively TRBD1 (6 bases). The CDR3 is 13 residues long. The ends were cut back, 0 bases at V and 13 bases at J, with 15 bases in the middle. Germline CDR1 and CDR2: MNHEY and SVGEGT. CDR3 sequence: CASSYSSRGSGTF. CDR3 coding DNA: TGTGCCAGCAGTTACTCGAGCAGGGGTAGTGGCACCTTC.